This T cell receptor (beta chain) was identified during a study of blood T cell repertoires in COVID-19. Looking at the study overall: Material from acute and convalescent COVID-19 was sourced from the United States, Italy and Spain. The analysed material was cDNA or gDNA that came from T cells, B-cell-depleted T cells, or PBMCs.

Methods used by the authors: Amplification from reference gene primers served as the basis for estimated nucleated cell counts. Sequenced by immunoSEQ multiplex PCR; TCRdb stores in-frame clones only, minus some. From that table come the V and J calls and clone size; the DNA was used to work out D and trimming. Here the sample spans around 81,000 clones, approximately 89% being singletons. V lost 7 bases to trimming and J lost 7 bases; unmatched junction nucleotides: 9. Germline loops: CDR1 MGHDK, CDR2 SYGVNS. This CDR3 spans 14 amino acids. The J gene is TRBJ2-7, the V gene TRBV25-1; 11 nucleotides align to TRBD2. Sample: peripheral blood. The sequence was collected from a woman aged 55-69 years with acute or convalescent COVID-19. The CDR3 DNA follows: TGTGCCAGCACCTATAGCGGGGGGGCCGGTGAGCAGTACTTC. Amino acids: CASTYSGGAGEQYF.